Listed below are T cell receptor beta chains from one sample, sequenced in a study of T-cell memory formation after mild COVID-19. MiXCR was run by TCRdb on the 5' RACE reads, yielding one entry per CDR3 protein. The sample shows fewer than 110,000 distinct CDR3 sequences, roughly 14% of them seen only once. Material: PBMCs or a T cell subset sorted from them (not recorded which). These receptor sequences come from a young man who had mild COVID-19 (a few samples of this study predate the infection). Cell type and time point are not known. Both conserved end residues are part of each CDR3. Fields, in order: clone size, CDR3 length, V gene, J gene, D gene, CDR3 DNA, CDR3 protein. The D gene is left open where the match is weak. Some rows have no size entry. The others give once, few or many, or a class for an expanded clone.

many,13,TRBV5-1,TRBJ2-7,.,TGCGCCAGCAGCTTCAGGGGTTTCGACGAGCAGTACTTC,CASSFRGFDEQYF
.,13,TRBV6-4,TRBJ2-1,.,TGTGCCAGCAGTGACTCGTGGAGCGATGAGCAGTTCTTC,CASSDSWSDEQFF
.,16,TRBV27,TRBJ2-1,.,TGTGCCAGCAGTTTCCCTGGCTCAAGCTCCTACAATGAGCAGTTCTTC,CASSFPGSSSYNEQFF
.,14,TRBV5-1,TRBJ2-7,TRBD1,TGCGCCAGCAGCGCCGGGACAGGGGACTACGAGCAGTACTTC,CASSAGTGDYEQYF
few,15,TRBV5-1,TRBJ2-3,.,TGCGCCAGCAGCTTTAAAGTGGGTGGCCCAGATACGCAGTATTTT,CASSFKVGGPDTQYF
.,18,TRBV5-6,TRBJ1-2,TRBD1,TGTGCCAGCAGCCCCAACCACGGAGGAACAGGGGGAGACTATGGCTACACCTTC,CASSPNHGGTGGDYGYTF
.,15,TRBV20-1,TRBJ1-1,.,TGCAGTACACGGGACACGACGAGCCTCAACACTGAAGCTTTCTTT,CSTRDTTSLNTEAFF
few,16,TRBV4-3,TRBJ2-3,TRBD2,TGCGCCAGCAGCCAGTCGACTAGCGGGGGATCAGATACGCAGTATTTT,CASSQSTSGGSDTQYF
.,18,TRBV7-6,TRBJ2-2,.,TGTGCCAGCAGCCATGGGACACGGGATATTTCGAACACCGGGGAGCTGTTTTTT,CASSHGTRDISNTGELFF
.,16,TRBV4-3,TRBJ1-1,.,TGCGCCAGCAGCCAAGACGCGGCGGGGGGGAACACTGAAGCTTTCTTT,CASSQDAAGGNTEAFF
.,14,TRBV5-1,TRBJ2-5,.,TGCGCCAGCAGCCCTCTAGGGCCGGGGGAGACCCAGTACTTC,CASSPLGPGETQYF
.,16,TRBV7-3,TRBJ1-1,TRBD1,TGTGCCAGCAGCCCAACGAAGGACAGGGGAGGTACTGAAGCTTTCTTT,CASSPTKDRGGTEAFF
few,14,TRBV5-8,TRBJ1-5,.,TGTGCCAGCAGCTTGCGATATGCCAATCAGCCCCAGCATTTT,CASSLRYANQPQHF
few,13,TRBV19,TRBJ2-5,.,TGTGCCAGTAGTCCCTTTGGAGGAGAGACCCAGTACTTC,CASSPFGGETQYF
many,15,TRBV6-2/TRBV6-3,TRBJ2-3,.,TGTGCCAGCAGTTACTGGGACCTAAGCACAGATACGCAGTATTTT,CASSYWDLSTDTQYF
many,15,TRBV27,TRBJ1-5,.,TGTGCCAGCAGCCCTACAGGTAATAGCAATCAGCCCCAGCATTTT,CASSPTGNSNQPQHF
.,14,TRBV29-1,TRBJ2-2,TRBD2,TGCGGAGGACTAGCGGGGGGGTTCACCGGGGAGCTGTTTTTT,CGGLAGGFTGELFF
few,14,TRBV5-1,TRBJ2-1,.,TGCGCCAGCAGCTTGATTAGGGGACACAATGAGCAGTTCTTC,CASSLIRGHNEQFF
.,17,TRBV7-2,TRBJ2-1,.,TGTGCCAGCAGCTCCAGGGCGACAGGCTACATCTACAATGAGCAGTTCTTC,CASSSRATGYIYNEQFF
few,16,TRBV4-1,TRBJ1-2,.,TGCGCCAGCAGCCAAGATGAGGCAGGCGTTGGCTATGGCTACACCTTC,CASSQDEAGVGYGYTF
.,15,TRBV7-6,TRBJ1-5,.,TGTGCCAGCAGTGATAAACCGGGGGGGAATCAGCCCCAGCATTTT,CASSDKPGGNQPQHF
few,15,TRBV7-6,TRBJ2-2,.,TGTGCCAGCAGCTTCGTCGTCCCTACATCGGGGGAGCTGTTTTTT,CASSFVVPTSGELFF
.,15,TRBV6-2/TRBV6-3,TRBJ2-7,.,TGTGCCAGCATCACTACCCCCGGGAATGTCCACGAGCAGTACTTC,CASITTPGNVHEQYF
.,15,TRBV4-1,TRBJ2-7,.,TGCGCCAGCAGCCACCAAGACAGTCCCGCCTACGAGCAGTACTTC,CASSHQDSPAYEQYF
.,15,TRBV20-1,TRBJ1-6,.,TGCAGTGCTAGAGATTGGGTAGTCAACCATTCACCCCTCCACTTT,CSARDWVVNHSPLHF
many,14,TRBV18,TRBJ2-7,TRBD1,TGTGCCAGCTCACCACCGGGACAGGGGTGGGAGCAGTACTTC,CASSPPGQGWEQYF
few,12,TRBV29-1,TRBJ2-1,.,TGCAGCGTGAAGACCGCATACAATGAGCAGTTCTTC,CSVKTAYNEQFF
.,16,TRBV9,TRBJ2-1,.,TGTGCCAGCAGCGCCGGCGATGGGTCCCCCTACAATGAGCAGTTCTTC,CASSAGDGSPYNEQFF
few,13,TRBV11-2,TRBJ2-3,TRBD2,TGTGCCAGTAGCGGGGGGTATGGAGATACGCAGTATTTT,CASSGGYGDTQYF
.,14,TRBV7-9,TRBJ1-1,.,TGTGCCAGCAGCTTACAGGGGCCAAACACTGAAGCTTTCTTT,CASSLQGPNTEAFF
few,14,TRBV27,TRBJ1-5,.,TGTGCCAGCAGTCCCCAGTATAGCAATCAGCCCCAGCATTTT,CASSPQYSNQPQHF
.,14,TRBV20-1,TRBJ2-7,TRBD2,TGCAGTGCCCAGCTCGGGGACTACGTTTACGAGCAGTACTTC,CSAQLGDYVYEQYF
.,11,TRBV7-2,TRBJ2-6,.,TGTGCCAGCAGTATAGGCAACGTCCTGACTTTC,CASSIGNVLTF
.,16,TRBV5-1,TRBJ2-1,.,TGCGCCAGCAGCTTGGCCGGGACATCGGCCTACAATGAGCAGTTCTTC,CASSLAGTSAYNEQFF
many,13,TRBV4-1,TRBJ2-7,.,TGCGCCAGCAGCCAAGAGGGCTCCTACGAGCAGTACTTC,CASSQEGSYEQYF
few,15,TRBV10-3,TRBJ2-7,.,TGTGCCATCAGTGAAGTCGACAGCCCCTCCTACGAGCAGTACTTC,CAISEVDSPSYEQYF
.,12,TRBV9,TRBJ1-2,.,TGTGCCAGCAGCGGCCCTAACTATGGCTACACCTTC,CASSGPNYGYTF
.,13,TRBV29-1,TRBJ1-2,.,TGCAGCGGGGCCCCGGCAGGGTTGGATGGCTACACCTTC,CSGAPAGLDGYTF
few,17,TRBV4-2,TRBJ1-5,.,TGTGCCAGCAGCCAAGATTTGGGACACCTTGGGTTTCAGCCCCAGCATTTT,CASSQDLGHLGFQPQHF
few,15,TRBV24-1,TRBJ1-5,.,TGTGCCACCAGTCCGGGAAGGGGTAGCAATCAGCCCCAGCATTTT,CATSPGRGSNQPQHF